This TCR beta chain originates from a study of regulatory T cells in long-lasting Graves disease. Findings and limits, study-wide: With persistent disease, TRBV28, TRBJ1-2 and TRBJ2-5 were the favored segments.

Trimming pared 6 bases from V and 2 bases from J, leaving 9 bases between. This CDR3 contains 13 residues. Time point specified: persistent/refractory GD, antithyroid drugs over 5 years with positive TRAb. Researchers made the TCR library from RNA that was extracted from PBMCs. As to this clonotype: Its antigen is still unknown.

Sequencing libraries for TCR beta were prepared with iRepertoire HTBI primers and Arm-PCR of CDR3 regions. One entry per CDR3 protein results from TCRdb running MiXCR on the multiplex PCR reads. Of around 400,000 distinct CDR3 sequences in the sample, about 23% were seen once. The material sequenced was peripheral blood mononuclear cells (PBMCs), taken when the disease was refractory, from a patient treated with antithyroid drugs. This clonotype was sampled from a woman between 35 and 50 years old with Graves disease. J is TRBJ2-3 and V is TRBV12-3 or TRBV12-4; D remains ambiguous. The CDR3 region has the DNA TGTGCCAGCAGCCCCCTATCCACAGATACGCAGTATTTT. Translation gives CASSPLSTDTQYF.